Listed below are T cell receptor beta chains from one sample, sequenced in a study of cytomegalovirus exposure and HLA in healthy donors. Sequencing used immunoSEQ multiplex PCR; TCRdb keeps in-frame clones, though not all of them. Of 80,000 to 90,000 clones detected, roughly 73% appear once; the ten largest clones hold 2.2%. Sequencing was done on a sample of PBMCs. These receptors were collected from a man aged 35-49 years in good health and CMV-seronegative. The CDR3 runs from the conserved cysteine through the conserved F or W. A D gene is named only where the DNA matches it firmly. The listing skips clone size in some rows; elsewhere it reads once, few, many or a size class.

DNA: TGTGCCAGCAGCTTACTCCCGCAGAAAGCTTTCTTT; CDR3: CASSLLPQKAFF; J: TRBJ1-1; size: -; D: -; length: 12; V: TRBV11-3
DNA: TGTGCCAGCAGCCGCCGAGGACAGTCCTACGAGCAGTACTTC; CDR3: CASSRRGQSYEQYF; J: TRBJ2-7; size: -; D: -; length: 14; V: TRBV7-9
DNA: TGTGCCAGCAGCGACCCGACAGGGAGCGTCTACGAGCAGTACTTC; CDR3: CASSDPTGSVYEQYF; J: TRBJ2-7; size: -; D: TRBD1; length: 15; V: TRBV5-4
DNA: TGTGCCACCCCCGGGACAGAGAACACTGAAGCTTTCTTT; CDR3: CATPGTENTEAFF; J: TRBJ1-1; size: -; D: TRBD1; length: 13; V: TRBV7-6
DNA: TGTGCCTGCCTTCGCCGGGCAGGGAGGACTGAAGCTTTCTTT; CDR3: CACLRRAGRTEAFF; J: TRBJ1-1; size: few; D: -; length: 14; V: TRBV30
DNA: TGTGCCAGCAGCTTAGCGGGGAGCTCCTACGAGCAGTACTTC; CDR3: CASSLAGSSYEQYF; J: TRBJ2-7; size: -; D: -; length: 14; V: TRBV7-2
DNA: TGCGCCAGCAGCGGGGGACAGGGGGCCACTAATGAGCAGTTCTTC; CDR3: CASSGGQGATNEQFF; J: TRBJ2-1; size: -; D: TRBD1; length: 15; V: TRBV5-1
DNA: TGTGCCAGCAGGCCTCCCTTTGACAGAATTTATAATTCACCCCTCCACTTT; CDR3: CASRPPFDRIYNSPLHF; J: TRBJ1-6; size: -; D: -; length: 17; V: TRBV28
DNA: TGTGCCACTCACGAGGCGGTCTATCAGCCCCAGCATTTT; CDR3: CATHEAVYQPQHF; J: TRBJ1-5; size: -; D: -; length: 13; V: TRBV6-1
DNA: TGTGCCAGCAGCTTAGGGTGGGACAGGGGGCTTGGGGAGACCCAGTACTTC; CDR3: CASSLGWDRGLGETQYF; J: TRBJ2-5; size: -; D: TRBD1; length: 17; V: TRBV11-2
DNA: TGTGCCAGCAGCAGCGTTCGGGGCTCCTACGAGCAGTACTTC; CDR3: CASSSVRGSYEQYF; J: TRBJ2-7; size: -; D: -; length: 14; V: TRBV7-9
DNA: TGCGCCAGCAGCCAGGGGACTCGCCAAGAGACCCAGTACTTC; CDR3: CASSQGTRQETQYF; J: TRBJ2-5; size: -; D: -; length: 14; V: TRBV4-1
DNA: TGCGCCAGCAGCTTGTGGGGGGGCAACGATGGCTACACCTTC; CDR3: CASSLWGGNDGYTF; J: TRBJ1-2; size: -; D: -; length: 14; V: TRBV5-1
DNA: TGTGCCAGTAGTACGGGACAGGGGAACACCGGGGAGCTGTTTTTT; CDR3: CASSTGQGNTGELFF; J: TRBJ2-2; size: -; D: TRBD1; length: 15; V: TRBV19
DNA: TGTGCCAGTAGATTGGAAGGGGCGATAACTGAAGCTTTCTTT; CDR3: CASRLEGAITEAFF; J: TRBJ1-1; size: few; D: -; length: 14; V: TRBV19
DNA: TGTGCCAGCAGTGGCCAACTAGGTAATGCCTACAATGAGCAGTTCTTC; CDR3: CASSGQLGNAYNEQFF; J: TRBJ2-1; size: -; D: -; length: 16; V: TRBV6-1
DNA: TGTGCCAGCAGCCCGCCGAGCGGGACCGGGGAGCTGTTTTTT; CDR3: CASSPPSGTGELFF; J: TRBJ2-2; size: -; D: -; length: 14; V: TRBV5-6
DNA: TGTGCCAGCAGCTTAGGTGGGACAGGACTTAACTATGGCTACACCTTC; CDR3: CASSLGGTGLNYGYTF; J: TRBJ1-2; size: -; D: TRBD1; length: 16; V: TRBV7-8
DNA: TGCGCCAGCATGACAACAGGGAGCTCCTACAATGAGCAGTTCTTC; CDR3: CASMTTGSSYNEQFF; J: TRBJ2-1; size: -; D: -; length: 15; V: TRBV5-1
DNA: TGTGCCAGCAGCGTAGTACCTGACATGAACACTGAAGCTTTCTTT; CDR3: CASSVVPDMNTEAFF; J: TRBJ1-1; size: few; D: -; length: 15; V: TRBV9